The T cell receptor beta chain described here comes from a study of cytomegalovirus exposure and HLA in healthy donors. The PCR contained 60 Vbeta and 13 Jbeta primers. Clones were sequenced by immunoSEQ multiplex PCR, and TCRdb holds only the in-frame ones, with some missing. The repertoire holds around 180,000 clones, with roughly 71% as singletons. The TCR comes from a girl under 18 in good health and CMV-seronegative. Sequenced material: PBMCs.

The CDR3 sequence is CASQRTGNSPLHF. The CDR3 bases are TGTGCCTCCCAACGGACAGGGAATTCACCCCTCCACTTT. This chain joins TRBV5-4 and TRBJ1-6; 8 bases are shared with TRBD1. The CDR3 extends over 13 amino acids. V lost 10 bases, J lost 7 bases, and 7 bases stayed unmatched. The germline gives CDR1 SGHNT, CDR2 YYREEE (reference sequence).